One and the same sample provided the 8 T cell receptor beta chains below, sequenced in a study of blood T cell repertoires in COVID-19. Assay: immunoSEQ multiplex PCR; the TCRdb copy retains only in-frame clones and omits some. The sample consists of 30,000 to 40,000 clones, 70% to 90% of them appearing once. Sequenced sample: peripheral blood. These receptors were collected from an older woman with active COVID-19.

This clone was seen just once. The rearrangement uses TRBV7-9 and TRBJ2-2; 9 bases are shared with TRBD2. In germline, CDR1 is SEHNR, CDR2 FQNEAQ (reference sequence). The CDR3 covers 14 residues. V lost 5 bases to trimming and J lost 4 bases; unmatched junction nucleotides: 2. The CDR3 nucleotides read TGTGCCAGCAGCCTGGGACTAGCCACCGGGGAGCTGTTTTTT. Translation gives CASSLGLATGELFF.

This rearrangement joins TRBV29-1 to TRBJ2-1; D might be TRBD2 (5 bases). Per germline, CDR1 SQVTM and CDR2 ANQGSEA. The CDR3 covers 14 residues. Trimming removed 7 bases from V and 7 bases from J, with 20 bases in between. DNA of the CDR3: TGCAGCGCCCGAGGGTGGAAGCTAGAGAATGAGCAGTTCTTC. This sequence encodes CSARGWKLENEQFF.

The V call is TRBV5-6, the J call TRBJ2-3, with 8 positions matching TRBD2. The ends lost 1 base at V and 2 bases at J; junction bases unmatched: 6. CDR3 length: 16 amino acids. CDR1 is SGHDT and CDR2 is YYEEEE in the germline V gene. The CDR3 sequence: CASSLFLLAVTDTQYF. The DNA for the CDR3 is TGTGCCAGCAGCTTGTTTCTACTAGCGGTCACAGATACGCAGTATTTT.

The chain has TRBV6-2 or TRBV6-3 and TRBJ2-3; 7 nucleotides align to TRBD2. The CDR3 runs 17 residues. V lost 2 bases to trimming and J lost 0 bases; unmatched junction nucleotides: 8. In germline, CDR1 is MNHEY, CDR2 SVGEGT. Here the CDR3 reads CASSYHGLVRSTDTQYF. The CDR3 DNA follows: TGTGCCAGCAGTTACCACGGACTAGTCCGTAGCACAGATACGCAGTATTTT.

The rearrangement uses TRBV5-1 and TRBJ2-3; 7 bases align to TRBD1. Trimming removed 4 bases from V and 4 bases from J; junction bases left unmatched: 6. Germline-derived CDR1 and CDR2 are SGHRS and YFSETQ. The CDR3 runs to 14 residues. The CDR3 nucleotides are TGCGCCAGCAGCGCGGACAGGACCCCAGATACGCAGTATTTT. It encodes CASSADRTPDTQYF.

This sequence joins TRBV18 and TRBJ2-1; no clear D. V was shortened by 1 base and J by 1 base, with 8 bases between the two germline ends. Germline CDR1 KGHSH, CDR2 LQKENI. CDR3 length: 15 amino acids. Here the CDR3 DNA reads TGTGCCAGCTCACCACAAGCGTCATCCTACAATGAGCAGTTCTTC. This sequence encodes CASSPQASSYNEQFF.

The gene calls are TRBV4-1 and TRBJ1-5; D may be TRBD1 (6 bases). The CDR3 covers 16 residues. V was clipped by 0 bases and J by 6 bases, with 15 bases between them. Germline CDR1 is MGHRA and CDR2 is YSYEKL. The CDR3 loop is CASSQERAGVGQPQHF. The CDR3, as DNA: TGCGCCAGCAGCCAAGAAAGGGCAGGGGTCGGTCAGCCCCAGCATTTT.

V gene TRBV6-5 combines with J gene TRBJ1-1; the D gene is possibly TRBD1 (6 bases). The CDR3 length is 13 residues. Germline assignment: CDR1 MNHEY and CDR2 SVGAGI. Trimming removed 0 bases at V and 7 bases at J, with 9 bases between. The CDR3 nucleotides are TGTGCCAGCAGTTACTCGGGGGGGCGTGAAGCTTTCTTT. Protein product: CASSYSGGREAFF.